Listed below are T cell receptor beta chains from one sample, sequenced in a study of multiple sclerosis patients with progressive multifocal leukoencephalopathy. Generated by immunoSEQ multiplex PCR, the TCRdb table keeps only in-frame clones and is missing some. The sample yields 25,000 to 35,000 clones, about 88% seen once. What was sequenced was PBMCs. Receptors originate from a human donor with multiple sclerosis. CDR3s include the opening cysteine and the closing phenylalanine or tryptophan. D genes are given only for firm matches. A clone size is listed for some rows: how often the clone was seen (once, few, many), or a class if it is expanded.

J	V	size	D	CDR3	DNA
TRBJ1-2	TRBV4-2	NA	NA	CASSPSDGGYTF	TGTGCCAGCAGCCCCTCTGACGGTGGCTACACCTTC
TRBJ2-2	TRBV28	NA	NA	CASTFRIVTGELFF	TGTGCCAGCACCTTTCGGATTGTCACCGGGGAGCTGTTTTTT
TRBJ1-2	TRBV11-1	NA	NA	CASSLKPAANYGYTF	TGTGCCAGCAGCTTAAAGCCCGCAGCTAACTATGGCTACACCTTC
TRBJ1-2	TRBV7-9	NA	NA	CASSLERKSYKNYGYTF	TGTGCCAGCAGCTTAGAGAGGAAGTCGTATAAAAACTATGGCTACACCTTC
TRBJ2-3	TRBV30	NA	NA	CAWAPGTADTQYF	TGTGCCTGGGCGCCGGGAACAGCAGATACGCAGTATTTT
TRBJ1-1	TRBV9	NA	NA	CASSAQDHGGTEAFF	TGTGCCAGCAGCGCCCAGGATCACGGTGGGACTGAAGCTTTCTTT
TRBJ2-7	TRBV30	NA	NA	CAWSVSFYEQYF	TGTGCCTGGAGTGTATCCTTTTACGAGCAGTACTTC
TRBJ2-7	TRBV6-5	NA	TRBD1	CASRAGQATTYGQYF	TGTGCCAGCAGGGCAGGACAGGCCACCACTTACGGGCAGTACTTC
TRBJ2-7	TRBV9	NA	TRBD1	CASSVLDGQGATYPYEQYF	TGTGCCAGCAGCGTATTGGACGGGCAGGGGGCCACCTACCCTTACGAGCAGTACTTC
TRBJ2-7	TRBV5-6	NA	NA	CASRWGASEQYF	TGTGCCAGCAGGTGGGGGGCCAGCGAGCAGTACTTC
TRBJ1-4	TRBV5-8	NA	TRBD1	CASRGGTGGGKLFF	TGTGCCAGCAGGGGTGGAACAGGGGGCGGAAAACTGTTTTTT
TRBJ1-4	TRBV30	NA	NA	CAWSSAPRTNEKLFF	TGTGCCTGGAGTTCGGCCCCGAGGACTAATGAAAAACTGTTTTTT
TRBJ1-1	TRBV11-2	NA	TRBD1	CASSFLPGQGRTEAFF	TGTGCCAGCAGCTTCTTACCGGGACAGGGGAGGACTGAAGCTTTCTTT
TRBJ1-1	TRBV5-4	NA	NA	CASSLSRTNTEAFF	TGTGCCAGCAGCTTGTCGAGGACCAACACTGAAGCTTTCTTT
TRBJ1-5	TRBV7-9	once	NA	CASSLDSSNQPQHF	TGTGCCAGCAGCCTGGACAGTAGCAATCAGCCCCAGCATTTT
TRBJ2-2	TRBV19	NA	TRBD1	CASSRQGNTGELFF	TGTGCCAGTAGCCGACAGGGTAACACCGGGGAGCTGTTTTTT
TRBJ1-4	TRBV9	NA	TRBD1	CASSATGGGGKLFF	TGTGCCAGCAGCGCGACAGGGGGAGGCGGAAAACTGTTTTTT
TRBJ2-7	TRBV10-1	NA	NA	CASGQGGSQYF	TGCGCCAGCGGCCAGGGGGGTAGCCAGTACTTC
TRBJ1-5	TRBV28	NA	NA	CASSFTVSNQPQHF	TGTGCCAGCAGTTTTACAGTGAGCAATCAGCCCCAGCATTTT
TRBJ1-1	TRBV30	NA	NA	CAWSSWSGVNTEAFF	TGTGCCTGGAGTAGCTGGAGCGGGGTGAACACTGAAGCTTTCTTT
TRBJ2-5	TRBV6-6	NA	NA	CASSREFQETQYF	TGTGCCAGCAGCCGGGAGTTTCAAGAGACCCAGTACTTC
TRBJ2-1	TRBV5-1	NA	NA	CASSFYGGSYNEQFF	TGCGCCAGCAGCTTCTACGGGGGCTCCTACAATGAGCAGTTCTTC
TRBJ2-3	TRBV5-1	NA	NA	CASGLGVKLSTDTQYF	TGCGCCAGTGGTCTCGGGGTGAAACTTAGCACAGATACGCAGTATTTT
TRBJ1-1	TRBV19	NA	NA	CASSIGSRVTEAFF	TGTGCCAGTAGTATAGGTTCACGGGTGACTGAAGCTTTCTTT
TRBJ2-5	TRBV15	NA	NA	CATSRGGGGQETQYF	TGTGCCACCAGCAGAGGGGGAGGGGGGCAAGAGACCCAGTACTTC
TRBJ1-5	TRBV2	NA	TRBD1	CASSAGTGVRNQPQHF	TGTGCCAGCAGTGCCGGGACAGGGGTGAGGAATCAGCCCCAGCATTTT
TRBJ2-3	TRBV9	once	TRBD2	CASSGTSGDTQYF	TGTGCCAGCAGCGGGACTAGCGGAGATACGCAGTATTTT
TRBJ2-3	TRBV25-1	NA	NA	CASRATPDTQYF	TGTGCCAGCAGGGCTACTCCAGATACGCAGTATTTT
TRBJ1-2	TRBV7-9	NA	TRBD1	CASSSRDRDGYTF	TGTGCCAGCAGCTCCCGGGACAGGGATGGCTACACCTTC
TRBJ1-1	TRBV5-1	NA	NA	CASSFTSGTKNTEAFF	TGCGCCAGCAGCTTCACAAGTGGGACGAAGAACACTGAAGCTTTCTTT
TRBJ1-2	TRBV7-2	NA	TRBD1	CASSGRTGEFGYTF	TGTGCCAGCAGCGGCCGGACAGGGGAATTTGGCTACACCTTC
TRBJ2-7	TRBV10-2	NA	TRBD2	CASSRWGGTSYEQYF	TGCGCCAGCAGCCGTTGGGGGGGAACGAGCTACGAGCAGTACTTC
TRBJ1-2	TRBV29-1	NA	TRBD1	CSVVIDRVDGYTF	TGCAGCGTGGTCATCGACAGGGTAGATGGCTACACCTTC
TRBJ2-3	TRBV5-4	few	NA	CAYFRGGADTQYF	TGTGCCTACTTCAGGGGAGGCGCAGATACGCAGTATTTT
TRBJ1-5	TRBV28	NA	NA	CASSLAGNNQPQHF	TGTGCCAGCAGTTTAGCTGGGAACAATCAGCCCCAGCATTTT
TRBJ2-5	TRBV5-1	NA	NA	CASSPSGERVETQYF	TGCGCCAGCAGCCCCTCAGGGGAACGGGTTGAGACCCAGTACTTC
TRBJ1-6	TRBV28	NA	NA	CASSLRRDVYNSPLHF	TGTGCCAGCAGTTTAAGACGGGACGTCTATAATTCACCCCTCCACTTT
TRBJ1-5	TRBV2	NA	TRBD1	CASEGQGRQPQHF	TGTGCCAGCGAGGGACAGGGGCGTCAGCCCCAGCATTTT
TRBJ2-1	TRBV9	NA	NA	CASSVQKGVSEQFF	TGTGCCAGCAGCGTACAAAAGGGAGTCAGTGAGCAGTTCTTC
TRBJ2-1	TRBV6-5	NA	NA	CASSSGGDEQFF	TGTGCCAGCAGTTCAGGCGGGGATGAGCAGTTCTTC
TRBJ2-3	TRBV7-2	NA	NA	CASSLPRLEADTQYF	TGTGCCAGCAGCTTACCCCGACTAGAGGCAGATACGCAGTATTTT
TRBJ1-2	TRBV7-9	NA	NA	CASSRGYGYTF	TGTGCCAGCTCGAGGGGCTATGGCTACACCTTC
TRBJ1-1	TRBV18	NA	NA	CASFTGQSGTEAFF	TGTGCCAGCTTCACCGGACAGAGCGGGACTGAAGCTTTCTTT
TRBJ2-7	TRBV10-3	NA	NA	CAISEFSKGIEDEQYF	TGTGCCATCAGTGAGTTTAGCAAGGGTATCGAGGACGAGCAGTACTTC
TRBJ2-3	TRBV5-4	NA	TRBD2	CASSLTSGEDTQYF	TGTGCCAGCAGCTTGACTAGCGGGGAAGATACGCAGTATTTT
TRBJ2-7	TRBV6-1	few	NA	CASNAGGEPYEQYF	TGTGCCAGCAATGCGGGCGGGGAGCCCTACGAGCAGTACTTC
TRBJ1-1	TRBV6-5	once	NA	CASRREGLEAFF	TGTGCCAGCAGGAGGGAGGGTCTTGAAGCTTTCTTT